A single sample is the source of the 18 T cell receptor beta chains below, sequenced in a study of blood T cell repertoires in COVID-19. Generated by immunoSEQ multiplex PCR, the TCRdb table keeps only in-frame clones and is missing some. This table holds around 220,000 clones, around 84% found once. Sequencing was carried out using peripheral blood. These receptors originate from a man aged 50 to 59 with acute or convalescent COVID-19.

The sample holds a few counts of this clone. The chain combines TRBV7-6 with TRBJ1-3; 9 bases are shared with TRBD1. This CDR3 is 19 amino acids long. CDR1 and CDR2 from the germline V gene are SGHVS and FNYEAQ. V was pared by 5 bases and J by 3 bases, with 17 bases of the junction left unmatched. In nucleotides, the CDR3 is TGTGCCAGCAGCAATCTCCCGGGACAGGGAGGTTTCGGTGGAAACACCATATATTTT. Translation gives CASSNLPGQGGFGGNTIYF.

In DNA form, the CDR3 reads TGTGCCAGCAGCTCAACAGGGGGCGGAGGTGAAAAACTGTTTTTT. This codes for CASSSTGGGGEKLFF. The V call is TRBV9, the J call TRBJ1-4; 9 bases are shared with TRBD1. J was trimmed by 7 bases and V by 4 bases; bases with no gene match: 8. Germline V gene sequence: CDR1 SGDLS, CDR2 YYNGEE. The CDR3 spans 15 residues.

This clone was counted only a few times. The genes are TRBV12-3 or TRBV12-4 and TRBJ1-2; TRBD1 matches at 9 bases. The CDR3 length is 13 residues. Unmatched junction bases numbered 2, after V lost 5 bases and J lost 4 bases. Here the CDR3 reads CASSPTGGYGYTF. The CDR3, as DNA: TGTGCCAGCAGTCCGACAGGGGGCTATGGCTACACCTTC.

The rearrangement joins TRBV27 to TRBJ2-2; tentative D call: TRBD1 (5 bases). The V and J ends lost 6 bases and 0 bases respectively, with 11 bases between them. CDR1 MNHEY and CDR2 SMNVEV come from the germline V gene (reference sequence). CDR3 size: 15 residues. The DNA for the CDR3 is TGTGCCAGCAGCAACAGGAGAACGAACACCGGGGAGCTGTTTTTT. Its translation is CASSNRRTNTGELFF.

J is TRBJ2-1 and V is TRBV6-5; 8 bases map to TRBD1. The CDR3 spans 14 residues. The germline CDR1 and CDR2 sequences are MNHEY and SVGAGI. Losses at the gene ends were 6 bases for V and 12 bases for J; bases not matched to a gene: 13. CDR3 nucleotides: TGTGCCAGCAGGGAGGCAGGGGGCGGGCAGTGGCAGTTCTTC. This encodes CASREAGGGQWQFF.

This rearrangement joins TRBV5-5 to TRBJ2-5; 14 nucleotides line up with TRBD2. The germline CDR1 and CDR2 sequences are SGHKS and YYEKEE (reference sequence). V dropped 2 bases and J dropped 0; count of bases not matched to a gene: 6. The CDR3 loop spans 18 amino acids. The CDR3 protein is CASSFRTSGGLYQETQYF. The CDR3 coding sequence is TGTGCCAGCAGCTTTCGGACTAGCGGGGGGTTGTACCAAGAGACCCAGTACTTC.

The V gene is TRBV4-1, the J gene TRBJ1-5, with 8 bases lining up with TRBD1. The germline gives CDR1 MGHRA, CDR2 YSYEKL. V dropped 3 bases and J dropped 2; count of bases not matched to a gene: 9. There are 17 residues in the CDR3. CDR3 sequence reads: CASSQPGQVSGNQPQHF. The CDR3 DNA reads TGCGCCAGCAGCCAGCCGGGACAGGTCTCCGGCAATCAGCCCCAGCATTTT.

The V call is TRBV30, the J call TRBJ2-5; 10 nucleotides agree with TRBD2. Germline loops: CDR1 GTSNPN, CDR2 SVGIG (reference sequence). Trimming took 0 bases from V and 5 from J; bases not matched to a gene: 9. This CDR3 is built from 16 residues. This CDR3 is CAWSVGASGGGETQYF. The CDR3 nucleotides are TGTGCCTGGAGTGTTGGGGCTAGCGGGGGTGGGGAGACCCAGTACTTC.

This clone was seen just once. The chain has TRBV6-2 or TRBV6-3 and TRBJ1-1, with a tentative D call TRBD1 (5 bases). The CDR3 extends over 17 amino acids. Trimming took 0 bases from V and 4 from J, leaving 18 bases between them. The germline V gene encodes CDR1 MNHEY and CDR2 SVGEGT. CDR3 amino acids: CASSYSTAGSRGTEAFF. CDR3 nucleotides: TGTGCCAGCAGTTACTCGACAGCGGGGAGTCGAGGCACTGAAGCTTTCTTT.

The gene calls are TRBV6-5 and TRBJ1-1; no reliable D call. V lost 0 bases to trimming and J lost 3 bases, with 14 bases between them. CDR1 MNHEY and CDR2 SVGAGI come from the germline V gene. The CDR3 covers 16 residues. CDR3 region: CASSYSPLVGYTEAFF. CDR3 sequence (DNA): TGTGCCAGCAGTTACTCCCCGCTAGTTGGGTACACTGAAGCTTTCTTT.

The genes are TRBV10-2 and TRBJ1-5; weak D call: TRBD1 (5 bases). The germline CDR1 and CDR2 sequences are WSHSY and SAAADI. V dropped 6 bases and J dropped 6 bases, with 15 bases sitting between them. The length of the CDR3 is 14 residues. The CDR3, as DNA: TGCGCCAGCAGGGCAGGGTCTTGGGCTCAGCCCCAGCATTTT. It is translated as CASRAGSWAQPQHF.

This sequence joins TRBV5-4 and TRBJ2-5, with TRBD2 as a possible D gene (6 bases). In germline, CDR1 is SGHNT, CDR2 YYREEE (reference sequence). Trimming took 3 bases from V and 3 from J, leaving 9 bases between them. CDR3 length: 13 residues. The CDR3 is CASSSGGEETQYF. Written as DNA, the CDR3 is TGTGCCAGCAGCTCCGGGGGAGAAGAGACCCAGTACTTC.

The chain is built from TRBV7-9 and TRBJ1-2; D ambiguous. The ends were cut back, 3 bases at V and 3 bases at J, with 8 bases in the middle. The CDR3 runs 13 residues. Germline V lookup: CDR1 SEHNR, CDR2 FQNEAQ (reference sequence). Here the CDR3 reads CASSFMRDYGYTF. CDR3 in DNA: TGTGCCAGCAGCTTTATGAGAGACTATGGCTACACCTTC.

The chain links TRBV11-2 to TRBJ2-7; possible D gene TRBD2, 6 bases. V was shortened by 2 bases and J by 5 bases, with 22 bases between the two germline ends. The CDR3 has 17 residues. Per the germline V gene, CDR1 is SGHAT and CDR2 is FQNNGV. The CDR3 nucleotides are TGTGCCAGCAGCTTAAGTGCTGGGGGGTTTCGCGTGGACGAGCAGTACTTC. Translation gives CASSLSAGGFRVDEQYF. Together with reference TRBV11-2 and TRBJ2-7, the CDR3 gives the full variable domain: EAGVAQSPRYKIIEKRQSVAFWCNPISGHATLYWYQQILGQGPKLLIQFQNNGVVDDSQLPKDRFSAERLKGVDSTLKIQPAKLEDSAVYLCASSLSAGGFRVDEQYFGPGTRLTVT.

The J gene is TRBJ1-1, the V gene TRBV18; 7 bases line up with TRBD1. V lost 4 bases and J lost 4; bases outside the gene matches: 6. The CDR3 is made up of 14 amino acids. Germline values: CDR1 KGHSH, CDR2 LQKENI. In DNA, the CDR3 is TGTGCCAGCTCACTAGACAGGGACGGCACTGAAGCTTTCTTT. Translated: CASSLDRDGTEAFF.

The chain couples TRBV18 to TRBJ1-4; no firm D call. V lost 0 bases, J lost 5 bases, and 10 bases lay in between. Germline CDR1 is KGHSH and CDR2 is LQKENI. The length of the CDR3 is 15 residues. The CDR3 reads CASSPPSNQNEKLFF. The CDR3 region has the DNA TGTGCCAGCTCACCACCGAGTAACCAAAATGAAAAACTGTTTTTT.

The J gene is TRBJ1-5, the V gene TRBV6-5, with D unclear. Germline assignment: CDR1 MNHEY and CDR2 SVGAGI. V lost 8 bases to trimming and J lost 1 base, with 12 bases between them. CDR3 length equals 14 residues. CDR3 in DNA: TGTGCCAGCGGTCCGGCGGGAAGCAATCAGCCCCAGCATTTT. It translates to CASGPAGSNQPQHF.

The genes are TRBV21-1 and TRBJ2-5; the D segment call TRBD1 is taken from the table without a DNA check. TRBV21-1 has pseudogene status. The CDR3 consists of 16 residues. The CDR3 loop is CASSERTGGESETQYF. The CDR3 DNA reads as TGTGCCAGCAGCGAACGGACAGGGGGTGAATCGGAGACCCAGTACTTC.